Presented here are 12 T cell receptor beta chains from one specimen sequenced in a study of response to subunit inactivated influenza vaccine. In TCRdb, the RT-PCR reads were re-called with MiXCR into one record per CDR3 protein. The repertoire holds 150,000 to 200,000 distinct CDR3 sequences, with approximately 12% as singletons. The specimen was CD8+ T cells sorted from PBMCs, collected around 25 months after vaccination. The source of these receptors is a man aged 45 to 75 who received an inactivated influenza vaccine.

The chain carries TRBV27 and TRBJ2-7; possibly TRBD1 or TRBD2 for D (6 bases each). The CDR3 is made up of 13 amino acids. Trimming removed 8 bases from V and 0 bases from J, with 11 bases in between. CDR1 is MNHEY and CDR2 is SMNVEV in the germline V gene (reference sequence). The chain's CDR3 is CASRGPPSYEQYF. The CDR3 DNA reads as TGTGCCAGCCGGGGGCCTCCCTCCTACGAGCAGTACTTC.

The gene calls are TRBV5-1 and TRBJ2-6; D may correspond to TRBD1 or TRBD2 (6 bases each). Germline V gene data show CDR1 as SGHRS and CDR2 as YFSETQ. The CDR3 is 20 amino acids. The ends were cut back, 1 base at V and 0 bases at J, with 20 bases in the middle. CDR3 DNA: TGCGCCAGCAGCTTGCACCCAGTGGGCAGGGGAGGCTCTGGGGCCAACGTCCTGACTTTC. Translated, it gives CASSLHPVGRGGSGANVLTF.

The CDR3: CASSQAPPGEGYEQYF. The CDR3 coding sequence is TGTGCCAGCAGCCAAGCGCCCCCCGGCGAAGGCTACGAGCAGTACTTC. The chain is built from TRBV4-2 and TRBJ2-7; D call uncertain. Germline CDR1 and CDR2: LGHNA and YNFKEQ. This CDR3 comprises 16 residues. V dropped 1 base and J dropped 3 bases, with 16 bases sitting between them.

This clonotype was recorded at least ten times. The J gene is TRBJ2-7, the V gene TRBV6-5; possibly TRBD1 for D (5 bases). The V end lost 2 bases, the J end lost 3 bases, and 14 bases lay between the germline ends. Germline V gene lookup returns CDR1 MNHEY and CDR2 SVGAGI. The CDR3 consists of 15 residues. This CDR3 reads CASSYGFGAYYEQYF. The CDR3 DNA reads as TGTGCCAGCAGTTACGGTTTTGGGGCTTACTACGAGCAGTACTTC.

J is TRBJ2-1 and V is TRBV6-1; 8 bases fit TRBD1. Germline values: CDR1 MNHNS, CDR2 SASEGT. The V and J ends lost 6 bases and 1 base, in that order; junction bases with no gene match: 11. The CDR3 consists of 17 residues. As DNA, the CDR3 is TGTGCCAGCAGCCCCACAGGGGGTAGCGGTTCCTACAATGAGCAGTTCTTC. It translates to CASSPTGGSGSYNEQFF.

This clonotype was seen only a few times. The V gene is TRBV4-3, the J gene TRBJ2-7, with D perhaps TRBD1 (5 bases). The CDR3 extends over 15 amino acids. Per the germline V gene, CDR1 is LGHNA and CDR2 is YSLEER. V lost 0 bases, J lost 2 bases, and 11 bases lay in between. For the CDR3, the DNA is TGCGCCAGCAGCCAAGATCGACAGTCAACCTACGAGCAGTACTTC. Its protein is CASSQDRQSTYEQYF.

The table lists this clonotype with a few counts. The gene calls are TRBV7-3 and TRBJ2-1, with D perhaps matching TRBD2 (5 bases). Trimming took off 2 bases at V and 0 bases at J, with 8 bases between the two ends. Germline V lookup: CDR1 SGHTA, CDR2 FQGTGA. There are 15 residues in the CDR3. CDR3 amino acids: CASSLWESSYNEQFF. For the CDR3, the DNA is TGTGCCAGCAGCTTATGGGAGAGCTCCTACAATGAGCAGTTCTTC.

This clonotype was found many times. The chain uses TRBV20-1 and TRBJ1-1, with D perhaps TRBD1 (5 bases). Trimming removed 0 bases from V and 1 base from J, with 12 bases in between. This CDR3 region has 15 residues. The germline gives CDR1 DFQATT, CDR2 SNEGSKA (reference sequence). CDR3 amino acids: CSARDGAQANTEAFF. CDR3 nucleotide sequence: TGCAGTGCTAGAGATGGGGCACAGGCGAACACTGAAGCTTTCTTT.

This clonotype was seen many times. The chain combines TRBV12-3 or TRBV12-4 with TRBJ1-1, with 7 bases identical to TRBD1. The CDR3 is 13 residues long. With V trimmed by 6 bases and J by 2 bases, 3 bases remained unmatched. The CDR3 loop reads CASREGANTEAFF. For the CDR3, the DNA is TGTGCCAGCAGGGAGGGGGCCAACACTGAAGCTTTCTTT.

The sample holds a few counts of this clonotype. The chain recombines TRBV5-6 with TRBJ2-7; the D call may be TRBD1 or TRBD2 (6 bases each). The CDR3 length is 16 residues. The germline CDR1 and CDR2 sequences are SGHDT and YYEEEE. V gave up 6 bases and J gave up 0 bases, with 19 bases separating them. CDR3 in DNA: TGTGCCAGCACGCGACTTTTATGGGGGGCCTCCTACGAGCAGTACTTC. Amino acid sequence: CASTRLLWGASYEQYF.

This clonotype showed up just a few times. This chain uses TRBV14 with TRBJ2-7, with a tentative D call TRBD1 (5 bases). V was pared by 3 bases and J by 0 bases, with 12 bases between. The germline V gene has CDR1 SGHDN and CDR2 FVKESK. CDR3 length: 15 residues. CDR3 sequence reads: CASSQLQVRSYEQYF. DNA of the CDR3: TGTGCCAGCAGCCAGCTACAGGTGCGCTCCTACGAGCAGTACTTC.

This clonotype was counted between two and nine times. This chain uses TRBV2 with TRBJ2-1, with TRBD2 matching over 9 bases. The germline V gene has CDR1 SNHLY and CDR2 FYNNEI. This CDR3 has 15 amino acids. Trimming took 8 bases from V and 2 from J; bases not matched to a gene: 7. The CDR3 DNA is TGTGCCAGCTCGGCGAGCGGGGGGCCCTACAATGAGCAGTTCTTC. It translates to CASSASGGPYNEQFF.